These 18 T cell receptor beta chains share one sample of origin, sequenced in a study of identifying expanded T cells in peripheral blood. Profiling relied on immunoSEQ multiplex PCR, and the TCRdb table lists in-frame clones only, not all of them. The data contain more than 85,000 clones, approximately 90% of them singletons. The source material was blood. These receptors were obtained from a person aged 18-70 years in good health.

This chain links TRBV11-2 with TRBJ1-1; D perhaps matches TRBD1 (5 bases). CDR3 length: 17 residues. Trimming shortened V by 1 base and J by 3 bases, and 18 bases separated the two germline ends. The germline gives CDR1 SGHAT, CDR2 FQNNGV. CDR3 loop: CASSLVGDLSSDTEAFF. CDR3 nucleotides: TGTGCCAGCAGCTTAGTTGGGGACTTGAGCTCGGACACTGAAGCTTTCTTT.

The V and J genes are TRBV5-1 and TRBJ1-1; 7 bases are a match to TRBD1. V lost 4 bases and J lost 4; bases outside the gene matches: 7. Germline CDR1 and CDR2: SGHRS and YFSETQ. This CDR3 spans 14 amino acids. The CDR3 loop is CASSQEQGTTEAFF. For the CDR3, the DNA is TGCGCCAGCAGCCAAGAACAGGGGACCACTGAAGCTTTCTTT.

The rearrangement uses TRBV7-3 and TRBJ1-1; D might be TRBD1 (6 bases). V lost 1 base and J lost 1, with 10 bases in between. Germline CDR1 SGHTA, CDR2 FQGTGA. This CDR3 spans 15 amino acids. In nucleotides, the CDR3 is TGTGCCAGCAGCTTAATGGGCAGGGGGAACACTGAAGCTTTCTTT. The encoded protein is CASSLMGRGNTEAFF. The full variable domain, with the rest looked up from reference TRBV7-3 and TRBJ1-1, is GAGVSQTPSNKVTEKGKYVELRCDPISGHTALYWYRQSLGQGPEFLIYFQGTGAADDSGLPNDRFFAVRPEGSVSTLKIQRTERGDSAVYLCASSLMGRGNTEAFFGQGTRLTVV.

This clone was recorded once. The rearrangement joins TRBV7-7 to TRBJ2-2; 7 bases align to TRBD1. Germline-derived CDR1 and CDR2 are SSHAT and FNYEAQ (reference sequence). V shed 5 bases and J 1 base; nucleotides not matched to a gene: 22. The CDR3 spans 21 residues. The CDR3 DNA is TGTGCCAGCAGCACTCAAACTCCCGGCGGAGGACAGGCTTGGAACACCGGGGAGCTGTTTTTT. Its translation is CASSTQTPGGGQAWNTGELFF.

The chain couples TRBV19 to TRBJ1-1; D remains unclear. The germline V gene encodes CDR1 LNHDA and CDR2 SQIVND (reference sequence). The CDR3 length is 15 residues. The ends were cut back, 4 bases at V and 1 base at J, with 13 bases in the middle. CDR3 in DNA: TGTGCCAGTAGTAGCGGACGGCTTGCGAACACTGAAGCTTTCTTT. This gives the protein CASSSGRLANTEAFF. Complete variable domain (other parts from reference TRBV19 and TRBJ1-1): DGGITQSPKYLFRKEGQNVTLSCEQNLNHDAMYWYRQDPGQGLRLIYYSQIVNDFQKGDIAEGYSVSREKKESFPLTVTSAQKNPTAFYLCASSSGRLANTEAFFGQGTRLTVV.

This clone occurred a few times. The J gene is TRBJ1-3, the V gene TRBV2, with D possibly matching TRBD1 (5 bases). Germline loops: CDR1 SNHLY, CDR2 FYNNEI. The CDR3 runs 19 residues. V was pared by 0 bases and J by 0 bases, with 18 bases between. The CDR3 DNA is TGTGCCAGCAGTGAAGCCGGGGTTTGGGGCTCTGACTCTGGAAACACCATATATTTT. This encodes CASSEAGVWGSDSGNTIYF.

The genes are TRBV28 and TRBJ1-5; weak D call: TRBD1 (5 bases). V was pared by 3 bases and J by 7 bases, with 10 bases between. The V gene's germline CDR1 is MDHEN and CDR2 SYDVKM. CDR3 size: 13 residues. CDR3 sequence: CASSFGGVQPQHF. The CDR3 coding sequence is TGTGCCAGCAGTTTCGGGGGAGTACAGCCCCAGCATTTT.

This chain links TRBV7-2 with TRBJ2-1, with 7 bases identical to TRBD2. With 5 bases clipped from V and 4 bases from J, the junction kept 5 bases outside the gene matches. Germline assignment: CDR1 SGHTA and CDR2 FQGNSA. The CDR3 length is 14 residues. CDR3 amino acids: CASSRTSDYNEQFF. The CDR3 region has the DNA TGTGCCAGCAGCCGGACTAGTGATTACAATGAGCAGTTCTTC.

This chain joins TRBV5-6 and TRBJ2-1; 9 bases map to TRBD2. Per the germline V gene, CDR1 is SGHDT and CDR2 is YYEEEE. J gave up 2 bases and V 5 bases, and 5 bases lay outside the gene matches. This CDR3 has 15 amino acids. CDR3 nucleotides: TGTGCCAGCAGTTATAGCGGGAGCGCCTACAATGAGCAGTTCTTC. This gives the protein CASSYSGSAYNEQFF.

This chain joins TRBV18 and TRBJ2-7; either TRBD1 or TRBD2 may fit D (5 bases each). V was clipped by 4 bases and J by 3 bases, with 13 bases between them. The CDR3 runs 14 residues. The germline gives CDR1 KGHSH, CDR2 LQKENI. The CDR3 DNA sequence: TGTGCCAGCTCACTAGGGGCCCGGGGCTACGAGCAGTACTTC. As protein: CASSLGARGYEQYF.

The V call is TRBV6-1, the J call TRBJ2-2; 13 nucleotides match TRBD2. CDR1 and CDR2 from the germline V gene are MNHNS and SASEGT. The length of the CDR3 is 19 residues. Trimming removed 3 bases from V and 6 bases from J; junction bases left unmatched: 13. The CDR3 is CASSERPGLAGIEAGELFF. Here the CDR3 DNA reads TGTGCCAGCAGTGAGAGGCCGGGACTAGCGGGAATTGAGGCCGGGGAGCTGTTTTTT.

The genes are TRBV5-8 and TRBJ2-7; 14 nucleotides line up with TRBD2. CDR1 and CDR2 from the germline V gene are SGHTS and YDEGEE. J lost 1 base, V lost 3 bases, and 12 bases had no gene match. There are 19 residues in the CDR3. CDR3 bases: TGTGCCAGCAGCTGGGGACCGGGACTAGCGGGAGATAAATCCTACGAGCAGTACTTC. This codes for CASSWGPGLAGDKSYEQYF. Full variable domain (missing parts from reference TRBV5-8 and TRBJ2-7): EAGVTQSPTHLIKTRGQQATLRCSPISGHTSVYWYQQALGLGLQFLLWYDEGEERNRGNFPPRFSGRQFPNYSSELNVNALELEDSALYLCASSWGPGLAGDKSYEQYFGPGTRLTVT.

The CDR3 DNA reads as TGTGCCAGCAGTCCTGAGGACAGGGGGTCCACCGGGGAGCTGTTTTTT. Protein product: CASSPEDRGSTGELFF. The genes are TRBV28 and TRBJ2-2; 10 positions match TRBD1. The germline V gene has CDR1 MDHEN and CDR2 SYDVKM. V dropped 5 bases and J dropped 4; count of bases not matched to a gene: 7. This CDR3 contains 16 residues. Filled out from reference TRBV28 and TRBJ2-2, the complete variable domain reads DVKVTQSSRYLVKRTGEKVFLECVQDMDHENMFWYRQDPGLGLRLIYFSYDVKMKEKGDIPEGYSVSREKKERFSLILESASTNQTSMYLCASSPEDRGSTGELFFGEGSRLTVL.

The chain uses TRBV6-1 and TRBJ1-2; a weak D match, TRBD1 (5 bases). In germline, CDR1 is MNHNS, CDR2 SASEGT. The germline V and J ends were trimmed by 1 base and 8 bases, with 11 bases remaining between them. The CDR3 consists of 13 residues. CDR3 sequence: CASSEDLRGGYTF. Written as DNA, the CDR3 is TGTGCCAGCAGTGAAGATTTGAGGGGCGGCTACACCTTC.

The rearrangement uses TRBV18 and TRBJ1-1; a weak D match, TRBD1 (6 bases). CDR1 is KGHSH and CDR2 is LQKENI in the germline V gene. V lost 3 bases and J 11 bases, leaving 16 bases between the germline ends. The CDR3 extends over 13 amino acids. The CDR3 loop reads CASSPGGGEVAFF. In DNA form, the CDR3 reads TGTGCCAGCTCACCCGGCGGGGGCGAGGTGGCTTTCTTT.

The gene calls are TRBV21-1 and TRBJ1-3; TRBD1 reflects the table's D call only, with no check against the DNA. TRBV21-1 is listed as a pseudogene. The CDR3 consists of 17 residues. The CDR3: CASSKERGSISGNTIYF. The CDR3 DNA reads as TGTGCCAGCAGCAAAGAAAGGGGGTCCATCTCTGGAAACACCATATATTTT.

The chain couples TRBV6-4 to TRBJ1-5, with 7 positions matching TRBD1. The V segment lost 2 bases and the J segment 7 bases; nucleotides outside the gene matches: 8. The CDR3 sequence is 15 residues long. Germline CDR1 MRHNA, CDR2 SNTAGT. The CDR3 reads CASSDQGGSGQPQHF. DNA of the CDR3: TGTGCCAGCAGTGACCAGGGGGGTAGTGGGCAGCCCCAGCATTTT.

Here the CDR3 reads CASSEVTSGGNTGELFF. CDR3 DNA: TGTGCCAGCAGTGAAGTGACTAGCGGGGGGAACACCGGGGAGCTGTTTTTT. V and J are TRBV2 and TRBJ2-2; 12 positions agree with TRBD2. The CDR3 contains 17 residues. Germline lookup yields CDR1 SNHLY and CDR2 FYNNEI. V lost 1 base, J lost 1 base, and 1 base stayed unmatched.